This T cell receptor (beta chain) is from a study of blood T cell repertoires in COVID-19. TCRdb's table, derived via immunoSEQ multiplex PCR, lists solely in-frame clones and lacks some. This table has some 120,000 clones, roughly four fifths appearing once. Trimming removed 2 bases at V and 0 bases at J, with 6 bases between. The germline V gene has CDR1 KGHDR and CDR2 SFDVKD. This CDR3 has 14 residues. In Cohort 3, a recovered donor had either two negative PCRs, clearance, or symptom resolution. The TCR sequence derives from a man aged 25-45 years who had recovered from COVID-19. Sequenced sample: PBMCs or T cells enriched from blood (not recorded which). The chain employs TRBV24-1 and TRBJ1-2; D remains ambiguous. The CDR3 DNA is TGTGCCACCAGTGATTCCACATCTAACTATGGCTACACCTTC. Translated: CATSDSTSNYGYTF.